The following is a T cell receptor (beta chain) sequence with its context. What it recognizes is unknown. As every portion of the isolated RNA was reverse transcribed, the sequencing read expressed TCRB transcripts. Method: immunoSEQ multiplex PCR; TCRdb's copy keeps in-frame clones and lacks some. The sample gives almost 350,000 clones, around 9% of which show up once; approximately 1% is in the top ten. This sample is drawn from a study of beta chain features in type 1 diabetes. The junction had 5 bases not matched to a gene; V was cut back by 3 bases and J by 4 bases. CDR1 is SGDLS, CDR2 YYNGEE, per germline. The CDR3 totals 14 residues. Study results and caveats: Type 1 diabetes patients had moderately but significantly shorter TCRB CDR3s in all four CD4+ subsets.

This clonotype was sampled from a man aged 30 to 45 with type 1 diabetes. Sequenced input: central memory CD4+ T cells from blood. The rearrangement joins TRBV9 to TRBJ2-5; 8 bases line up with TRBD1. The CDR3 DNA follows: TGTGCCAGCAGCGCCGCGACAGGGGTAGAGACCCAGTACTTC. Encoded protein: CASSAATGVETQYF. Filled out from reference TRBV9 and TRBJ2-5, the complete variable domain reads DSGVTQTPKHLITATGQRVTLRCSPRSGDLSVYWYQQSLDQGLQFLIQYYNGEERAKGNILERFSAQQFPDLHSELNLSSLELGDSALYFCASSAATGVETQYFGPGTRLLVL.